Each of the 16 T cell receptor beta chains below was sequenced from the same sample in a study of OX40 agonist ivuxolimab in advanced cancers. Sequenced by immunoSEQ multiplex PCR; TCRdb stores in-frame clones only, minus some. The repertoire holds about 45,000 clones, with over 65% as singletons. The material sequenced was CD4+ or CD8+ T cells sorted from blood, taken in a trial of the OX40 agonist ivuxolimab. These receptors were obtained from an adult with an advanced solid tumor such as melanoma, head and neck, liver or kidney cancer.

CDR3 region: CASSLDRFGDGYGYTF. Written as DNA, the CDR3 is TGTGCCAGCAGCTTGGACCGTTTCGGGGATGGCTATGGCTACACCTTC. The chain links TRBV5-4 to TRBJ1-2, with D uncertain. Germline CDR1 reads SGHNT; CDR2 reads YYREEE (reference sequence). The CDR3 extends over 16 amino acids. The ends were cut back, 0 bases at V and 4 bases at J, with 16 bases in the middle. Looking up the rest from reference TRBV5-4 and TRBJ1-2 gives the full variable domain: ETGVTQSPTHLIKTRGQQVTLRCSSQSGHNTVSWYQQALGQGPQFIFQYYREEENGRGNFPPRFSGLQFPNYSSELNVNALELDDSALYLCASSLDRFGDGYGYTFGSGTRLTVV.

The gene calls are TRBV7-9 and TRBJ1-4, with D possibly being TRBD1 (5 bases). Looked up from germline, CDR1 is SEHNR and CDR2 is FQNEAQ (reference sequence). The CDR3 contains 15 residues. Trimming removed 1 base at V and 6 bases at J, with 12 bases between. The CDR3 sequence: CASSLVGGADEKLFF. DNA for the CDR3: TGTGCCAGCAGCTTAGTAGGTGGGGCGGATGAAAAACTGTTTTTT.

The rearrangement uses TRBV10-2 and TRBJ1-2; no reliable D call. This CDR3 is built from 14 residues. V lost 5 bases and J lost 5, with 15 bases in between. Looked up from germline, CDR1 is WSHSY and CDR2 is SAAADI. As DNA, the CDR3 is TGCGCCAGCAGTCCAGGACGGCTACTATATGGCTACACCTTC. Amino acid sequence: CASSPGRLLYGYTF.

This clone appeared a single time. The chain is built from TRBV4-1 and TRBJ2-3; possible D gene TRBD1, 7 bases. Trimming cost V 4 bases and J 6 bases, with 20 bases left between them. The CDR3 is 16 residues long. Germline lookup yields CDR1 MGHRA and CDR2 YSYEKL. CDR3 in DNA: TGCGCCAGCAGCCCCAGGGGGGCCCTAGACAGTGATACGCAGTATTTT. The encoded protein is CASSPRGALDSDTQYF.

The V and J genes are TRBV9 and TRBJ2-7, with TRBD1 identical over 8 bases. CDR1 and CDR2 from the germline V gene are SGDLS and YYNGEE. The ends lost 4 bases at V and 0 bases at J; junction bases unmatched: 12. The CDR3 is made up of 17 amino acids. As DNA, the CDR3 is TGTGCCAGCAGCCCTCTCCCTGGGGACAGGCTCTCCTACGAGCAGTACTTC. Protein product: CASSPLPGDRLSYEQYF.

J is TRBJ1-2 and V is TRBV5-8, with 7 bases that match TRBD1. The junction had 5 bases not matched to a gene; V was cut back by 2 bases and J by 4 bases. The germline V gene has CDR1 SGHTS and CDR2 YDEGEE. This CDR3 has 14 amino acids. The CDR3 DNA reads as TGTGCCAGCAGCTTAATAACAGGGGCCTATGGCTACACCTTC. Translating gives CASSLITGAYGYTF.

The chain recombines TRBV5-6 with TRBJ2-7, with D unresolved. Trimming cost V 3 bases and J 3 bases, with 4 bases left between them. The germline V gene encodes CDR1 SGHDT and CDR2 YYEEEE. The CDR3 sequence is 11 residues long. CDR3 coding DNA: TGTGCCAGCAGCTGGAACTACGAGCAGTACTTC. This codes for CASSWNYEQYF.

The chain uses TRBV11-1 and TRBJ2-7; TRBD1 aligns across 7 bases. This CDR3 has 14 residues. CDR1 is SGHAT and CDR2 is FQDESV in the germline V gene (reference sequence). J lost 5 bases, V lost 4 bases, and 8 bases had no gene match. Here the CDR3 reads CASSSTGNRNEQYF. In DNA, the CDR3 is TGTGCCAGCAGCTCGACAGGGAATCGGAACGAGCAGTACTTC.

The rearrangement uses TRBV11-3 and TRBJ1-2, with D perhaps TRBD1 (6 bases). Germline lookup yields CDR1 SGHNT and CDR2 YENEEA. The germline V and J ends were trimmed by 0 bases and 6 bases, with 14 bases remaining between them. This CDR3 is 15 amino acids long. The CDR3 sequence is CASSLDLTGGDGYTF. Here the CDR3 DNA reads TGTGCCAGCAGCTTAGATCTGACAGGAGGGGATGGCTACACCTTC. Based on the CDR3 plus reference TRBV11-3 and TRBJ1-2, the full variable domain is EAGVVQSPRYKIIEKKQPVAFWCNPISGHNTLYWYLQNLGQGPELLIRYENEEAVDDSQLPKDRFSAERLKGVDSTLKIQPAELGDSAVYLCASSLDLTGGDGYTFGSGTRLTVV.

The gene calls are TRBV29-1 and TRBJ2-1, with 11 bases matching TRBD2. Per the germline V gene, CDR1 is SQVTM and CDR2 is ANQGSEA. Trimming cost V 0 bases and J 7 bases; bases outside gene matches: 2. The length of the CDR3 is 14 residues. CDR3 protein: CSVEELAGDNEQFF. In DNA form, the CDR3 reads TGCAGCGTTGAAGAACTAGCGGGAGATAATGAGCAGTTCTTC.

The chain joins TRBV30 to TRBJ2-7; perhaps D is TRBD1 or TRBD2 (5 bases each). The germline V gene encodes CDR1 GTSNPN and CDR2 SVGIG (reference sequence). V was trimmed by 4 bases and J by 2 bases, leaving 12 bases between them. The CDR3 runs to 13 residues. The CDR3 nucleotides read TGTGCCTGGAACCGGGACGGGACCTACGAGCAGTACTTC. Encoded protein: CAWNRDGTYEQYF.

This clone showed up just once. The sample holds other DNA sequences that translate to the same CDR3. The CDR3 coding sequence is TGCGCCAGCAGCCAACTAGGAACTTACAATGAGCAGTTCTTC. Translation gives CASSQLGTYNEQFF. The chain combines TRBV4-3 with TRBJ2-1; no reliable D call. Trimming pared 2 bases from V and 4 bases from J, leaving 9 bases between. This CDR3 is built from 14 residues. Germline CDR1 LGHNA, CDR2 YSLEER.

This clone was picked up one time. The rearrangement joins TRBV4-1 to TRBJ2-7; a weak D match, TRBD2 (6 bases). V was pared by 2 bases and J by 3 bases, with 14 bases between. The CDR3 has 15 residues. CDR1 is MGHRA and CDR2 is YSYEKL in the germline V gene. The CDR3 nucleotides are TGCGCCAGCAGCCAACGGGGGACTTCCAACTACGAGCAGTACTTC. It translates to CASSQRGTSNYEQYF.

This clone was recorded a few times. At the DNA level, this CDR3 is encoded by other sequences in the same sample as well. The V gene is TRBV6-5, the J gene TRBJ1-2; 8 positions agree with TRBD1. This CDR3 spans 15 amino acids. Germline values: CDR1 MNHEY, CDR2 SVGAGI. V trimming: 6 bases; J trimming: 0 bases; junction bases outside the gene matches: 6. CDR3 DNA: TGTGCCAGCAGGATTGGACAGGGTCCTAACTATGGCTACACCTTC. This encodes CASRIGQGPNYGYTF.

This chain uses TRBV9 with TRBJ2-1; D is unresolved. The germline gives CDR1 SGDLS, CDR2 YYNGEE. The CDR3 totals 13 residues. V lost 4 bases and J 7 bases, leaving 12 bases between the germline ends. The CDR3 DNA reads TGTGCCAGCAGCCTGGGGTCTTTAAATGAGCAGTTCTTC. Residues: CASSLGSLNEQFF.

This clone appeared a few times. The chain carries TRBV5-4 and TRBJ2-1, with TRBD2 matching 7 bases. The germline gives CDR1 SGHNT, CDR2 YYREEE (reference sequence). The CDR3 consists of 15 residues. V dropped 5 bases and J dropped 2; count of bases not matched to a gene: 7. CDR3 nucleotides: TGTGCCAGCAGTGACCTAGCGGACCCCTACAATGAGCAGTTCTTC. Translated: CASSDLADPYNEQFF.